The following is a T cell receptor beta chain sequence with its context. Antigen: not known. These data are taken from a study of beta chain features in type 1 diabetes. Sequenced material consisted of expressed TCRB transcripts (all of the isolated RNA was reverse transcribed). The repertoire was sequenced with immunoSEQ multiplex PCR; TCRdb's copy has only in-frame clones and lacks some. The sample shows 640,000 or so clones, around 15% of them seen only once. Study-level results: Type 1 diabetes patients had moderately but significantly shorter TCRB CDR3s in all four CD4+ subsets.

With 3 bases removed from V and 3 bases from J, the gap between germline ends came to 10 bases. The CDR3 runs to 13 residues. The germline CDR1 and CDR2 sequences are SGDLS and YYNGEE. The chain combines TRBV9 with TRBJ2-7; D is possibly TRBD1 or TRBD2 (6 bases each). This sequence originates from a man aged 18 to 29 with type 1 diabetes. Sequencing was carried out using naive CD4+ T cells from blood. The CDR3, as DNA: TGTGCCAGCAGCGGAGGGGGAGGCTACGAGCAGTACTTC. It is translated as CASSGGGGYEQYF.